The clone carrying this T cell receptor beta chain showed up just a few times. Antigen: not known. CD4+ naive, central memory, regulatory and stem cell-like memory subsets were isolated by sorting on CD45RO/CCR7/CD25/CD127/CD95/CD27. These data belong to a study of beta chain features in type 1 diabetes. Regarding the study as a whole: There was a possibility that cDNA sequencing over-represented cells with high TCR expression. TCRB CDR3s were moderately but significantly shorter in Type 1 diabetes patients in all four CD4+ subsets.

CDR3 length equals 13 residues. CDR1 is SQVTM, CDR2 ANQGSEA, per germline. V dropped 0 bases and J dropped 7; count of bases not matched to a gene: 5. Expressed TCRB transcripts were sequenced, since all the RNA that had been isolated was reverse transcribed. Generated by immunoSEQ multiplex PCR, the TCRdb table keeps only in-frame clones and is missing some. The sample lists about 240,000 clones, roughly 14% seen once, with roughly 0.019% in the top ten. This clonotype originated in a man aged 30 to 39 with type 1 diabetes. V and J are TRBV29-1 and TRBJ2-7; TRBD2 agrees at 8 bases. Sequenced material: naive CD4+ T cells from blood. CDR3: CSVEEGASGEQYF. In DNA, the CDR3 is TGCAGCGTTGAAGAGGGGGCTAGCGGGGAGCAGTACTTC.